This is a list of T cell receptor beta chains from one sample in a study of blood T cell repertoires in COVID-19. Sequencing used immunoSEQ multiplex PCR; TCRdb keeps in-frame clones, though not all of them. The sample consists of 250,000 or so clones, more than 85% of them appearing once. Sequencing used PBMCs or T cells enriched from blood (not recorded which). The receptors here all came from a man aged 40-50 years who had been exposed to COVID-19. The CDR3 runs from the conserved cysteine through the conserved F or W. D genes are given only for firm matches. Clone size is shown for a subset of rows, as once, few, many or a class of expanded clone.

D: TRBD1
size: .
V: TRBV7-9
J: TRBJ2-3
DNA: TGTGCCAGCAGCTTGAACCTGGGACAGGGGGGAAGGGATACGCAGTATTTT
CDR3: CASSLNLGQGGRDTQYF

D: .
size: .
V: TRBV3-1/TRBV3-2
J: TRBJ2-4
DNA: TGTGCCAGCAGCCAAGCCGACATTCAGTACTTC
CDR3: CASSQADIQYF

D: .
size: .
V: TRBV12-3/TRBV12-4
J: TRBJ1-2
DNA: TGTGCCAGCACCCAAACAGGGCACGGCTACACCTTC
CDR3: CASTQTGHGYTF

D: TRBD2
size: .
V: TRBV2
J: TRBJ2-1
DNA: TGTGCCAGCTCGGGACTAGCGGATTCCTACAATGAGCAGTTCTTC
CDR3: CASSGLADSYNEQFF

D: .
size: .
V: TRBV5-6
J: TRBJ1-1
DNA: TGTGCCAGCAGCCCGCGGGGCAGCGGGCTGAACACTGAAGCTTTCTTT
CDR3: CASSPRGSGLNTEAFF

D: .
size: .
V: TRBV10-1
J: TRBJ1-6
DNA: TGCGCCAGCAGTGAATCCGATAATTCACCCCTCCACTTT
CDR3: CASSESDNSPLHF

D: TRBD1
size: once
V: TRBV5-4
J: TRBJ1-1
DNA: TGTGCCAGCAACCCCCCTGACAGGGACACTGAAGCTTTCTTT
CDR3: CASNPPDRDTEAFF

D: TRBD1
size: .
V: TRBV3-1/TRBV3-2
J: TRBJ1-5
DNA: TGTGCCAGCAGCCAAGGGGGACAGTCTAATCAGCCCCAGCATTTT
CDR3: CASSQGGQSNQPQHF

D: .
size: .
V: TRBV6-5
J: TRBJ1-5
DNA: TGTGCCAGCAGCCAGGGCTGGGGCAATCAGCCCCAGCATTTT
CDR3: CASSQGWGNQPQHF

D: .
size: .
V: TRBV4-2
J: TRBJ1-2
DNA: TGTGCCAGCAGCCAAGACCCACAGGCAGCTGGGGGCTACACCTTC
CDR3: CASSQDPQAAGGYTF

D: TRBD1
size: .
V: TRBV9
J: TRBJ1-1
DNA: TGTGCCAGCAGCGGATTGACAGGGGGCCGAGAAGCTTTCTTT
CDR3: CASSGLTGGREAFF

D: .
size: .
V: TRBV9
J: TRBJ1-1
DNA: TGTGCCAGCAGCGTAGTGGGGGCGGTGAACACTGAAGCTTTCTTT
CDR3: CASSVVGAVNTEAFF

D: TRBD2
size: .
V: TRBV7-2
J: TRBJ2-3
DNA: TGTGCCAGCAGCTTCGTACTAGCGATCACAGATACGCAGTATTTT
CDR3: CASSFVLAITDTQYF

D: .
size: .
V: TRBV4-2
J: TRBJ1-1
DNA: TGTGCCAGCAGCCAAGTCGGGATGAACACTGAAGCTTTCTTT
CDR3: CASSQVGMNTEAFF

D: .
size: .
V: TRBV19
J: TRBJ2-7
DNA: TGTGCCAGCGGGGATTCGAACAATGGGCAGGACCCCTACGAGCAGTACTTC
CDR3: CASGDSNNGQDPYEQYF

D: TRBD1
size: .
V: TRBV30
J: TRBJ2-7
DNA: TGTGCCTGGAGTCAGATTCCGGGACAGGGGCCGTCCGAGCAGTACTTC
CDR3: CAWSQIPGQGPSEQYF

D: .
size: .
V: TRBV28
J: TRBJ2-7
DNA: TGTGCCAGCAGTCCGGGCGGACACCTTTCCGAGCAGTACTTC
CDR3: CASSPGGHLSEQYF

D: .
size: .
V: TRBV19
J: TRBJ2-1
DNA: TGTGCCAGTAATAGGGACTCTTACAATGAGCAGTTCTTC
CDR3: CASNRDSYNEQFF

D: TRBD1
size: .
V: TRBV5-6
J: TRBJ1-1
DNA: TGTGCCAGCAGCCTCCCAGGACAGGGGGCGGACACTGAAGCTTTCTTT
CDR3: CASSLPGQGADTEAFF

D: .
size: .
V: TRBV5-1
J: TRBJ2-3
DNA: TGCGCCAGCAGCTTGTTCGGCACAGATACGCAGTATTTT
CDR3: CASSLFGTDTQYF

D: .
size: once
V: TRBV2
J: TRBJ1-2
DNA: TGTGCCATAAGCAGGATGCAAGATGGCTACACCTTC
CDR3: CAISRMQDGYTF

D: .
size: .
V: TRBV3-1/TRBV3-2
J: TRBJ2-2
DNA: TGTGCCAGCAGCCAGTTTCTAGCGCGAAGGGGAGTGGACACCGGGGAGCTGTTTTTT
CDR3: CASSQFLARRGVDTGELFF

D: TRBD2
size: .
V: TRBV9
J: TRBJ2-1
DNA: TGTGCCAGCAGCGTCGGACTAGATCCCTCCTACAATGAGCAGTTCTTC
CDR3: CASSVGLDPSYNEQFF

D: TRBD1
size: .
V: TRBV10-3
J: TRBJ2-2
DNA: TGTGCCATCAGTGGGGGACAGATCACCGGGGAGCTGTTTTTT
CDR3: CAISGGQITGELFF

D: .
size: .
V: TRBV3-1/TRBV3-2
J: TRBJ2-3
DNA: TGTGCCAGCAGCCTACTAGGAGGGATTGGGACAGATACGCAGTATTTT
CDR3: CASSLLGGIGTDTQYF

D: .
size: .
V: TRBV5-1
J: TRBJ1-6
DNA: TGCGCCAGCAGCTTGGACCCCGGGACAAGGGATAATTCACCCCTCCACTTT
CDR3: CASSLDPGTRDNSPLHF

D: TRBD1
size: .
V: TRBV7-2
J: TRBJ2-5
DNA: TGTGCCAGCAGCTTAGTAGGGGGACAGGGTATACAAGAGACCCAGTACTTC
CDR3: CASSLVGGQGIQETQYF

D: TRBD2
size: .
V: TRBV19
J: TRBJ2-1
DNA: TGTGCCAGTAGTACCGGACTAGCGTGGTACAATGAGCAGTTCTTC
CDR3: CASSTGLAWYNEQFF

D: .
size: .
V: TRBV28
J: TRBJ2-7
DNA: TGTGCCAGCAGCCCACCCTCCTTAGGGGATGACTACGAGCAGTACTTC
CDR3: CASSPPSLGDDYEQYF

D: TRBD1
size: .
V: TRBV19
J: TRBJ2-1
DNA: TGTGCCAGTAGTATAGCCGACAGGGAACCCTACAATGAGCAGTTCTTC
CDR3: CASSIADREPYNEQFF

D: TRBD1
size: .
V: TRBV9
J: TRBJ2-7
DNA: TGTGCCAGCAGCCCCGACGGACAGGATTCCTACGAGCAGTACTTC
CDR3: CASSPDGQDSYEQYF

D: .
size: .
V: TRBV9
J: TRBJ2-7
DNA: TGTGCCAGCAGCCCTAGCTCCTACGAGCAGTACTTC
CDR3: CASSPSSYEQYF

D: .
size: .
V: TRBV30
J: TRBJ1-4
DNA: TGTGCCTGGAGTGGCGAGGGAGTCTTTAATGAAAAACTGTTTTTT
CDR3: CAWSGEGVFNEKLFF

D: TRBD1
size: .
V: TRBV4-2
J: TRBJ1-6
DNA: TGTGCCAGCAGCCCCGGCAGGGGGCAGAGCTCCTATAATTCACCCCTCCACTTT
CDR3: CASSPGRGQSSYNSPLHF

D: TRBD2
size: .
V: TRBV28
J: TRBJ2-2
DNA: TGTGCCAGCAGTTTATTTAAATTGGTCTTTGCGGGGGGGAACACCGGGGAGCTGTTTTTT
CDR3: CASSLFKLVFAGGNTGELFF

D: TRBD2
size: .
V: TRBV27
J: TRBJ2-7
DNA: TGTGCCAGCAGTTTAACGGGAGGAACCTACGAGCAGTACTTC
CDR3: CASSLTGGTYEQYF

D: TRBD1
size: .
V: TRBV30
J: TRBJ2-7
DNA: TGTGCCTGGAGTGTCGGGACAGGGGTATACGAGCAGTACTTC
CDR3: CAWSVGTGVYEQYF

D: .
size: once
V: TRBV30
J: TRBJ2-3
DNA: TGTGCCTGGAGTGTGGGGTGGAGGGAGCTTGCAGATACGCAGTATTTT
CDR3: CAWSVGWRELADTQYF

D: TRBD1
size: .
V: TRBV30
J: TRBJ1-5
DNA: TGTGCCTGGAGGGCGACAGGGAATGTCAATCAGCCCCAGCATTTT
CDR3: CAWRATGNVNQPQHF

D: .
size: .
V: TRBV29-1
J: TRBJ2-7
DNA: TGCAGCGCGAATGACAGCTACGAGCAGTACTTC
CDR3: CSANDSYEQYF

D: TRBD2
size: .
V: TRBV7-3
J: TRBJ2-1
DNA: TGTGCCAGCAGCCCCGGGACTAGCGAGGCATCCTACAATGAGCAGTTCTTC
CDR3: CASSPGTSEASYNEQFF

D: .
size: once
V: TRBV30
J: TRBJ1-2
DNA: TGTGCCTGGAGTGTCTCGAACTATGGCTACACCTTC
CDR3: CAWSVSNYGYTF

D: TRBD1
size: .
V: TRBV7-3
J: TRBJ2-5
DNA: TGTGCCAGCAGCCCGCAGGGGGCGCGGGAGACCCAGTACTTC
CDR3: CASSPQGARETQYF

D: .
size: once
V: TRBV18
J: TRBJ2-7
DNA: TGTGCCAGCTCACCTGGAGGGACCTACGAGCAGTACTTC
CDR3: CASSPGGTYEQYF